This TCR beta chain was identified during a study of shared clonotypes between healthy human individuals. Study details: There were three CD4 naive, three CD4 memory, two CD8 naive and one CD8 memory plates per donor.

Libraries were prepared by immunoSEQ multiplex PCR; TCRdb keeps only in-frame clonotypes and omits some of them. Among about 2.3 million clones listed, over 90% were seen once. Findings and limits, study-wide: Clonotypes shared by all four donors outscored non-shared clonotypes in generation probability. A handful of donors showed sharing of about 4.6% of naive CD4 clonotypes.

The CDR3 is 17 amino acids. V shed 2 bases, J shed 5 bases, and the junction held 9 bases outside the gene matches. Germline-derived CDR1 and CDR2 are GTSNPN and SVGIG (reference sequence). Concerning this clone: Its antigen remains unidentified.

The chain is built from TRBV30 and TRBJ2-3; 14 nucleotides line up with TRBD2. This TCR was recovered from a man younger than 35 in good health. Some clones in this sample may be carry-over from other donors' samples. Sequencing was carried out using naive CD4+ T cells from PBMCs. Subset reported: CD45RA+ positively selected. This chain's CDR3 is CAWSTGTSGSGVDTQYF. As DNA, the CDR3 is TGTGCCTGGAGTACGGGGACTAGCGGGAGTGGGGTAGATACGCAGTATTTT. The entire variable domain, with the rest obtained from reference TRBV30 and TRBJ2-3, is as follows: SQTIHQWPATLVQPVGSPLSLECTVEGTSNPNLYWYRQAAGRGLQLLFYSVGIGQISSEVPQNLSASRPQDRQFILSSKKLLLSDSGFYLCAWSTGTSGSGVDTQYFGPGTRLTVL.